The clone carrying this TCR beta chain was seen a handful of times. The antigen is unknown. This specimen comes from a study of T-cell memory formation after mild COVID-19. Study results and limitations: The finding that pre-infection memory included some responding clones suggested that cross-reactive memory joined. Confirmation was lacking for SARS-CoV-2 specificity of second-wave clones that peaked on day 37.

TCRdb re-called the 5' RACE reads with MiXCR, one entry per CDR3 protein. This table has about 320,000 distinct CDR3 sequences, around 15% appearing once. CDR1 and CDR2 from the germline V gene are MDHEN and SYDVKM. The germline V and J ends were trimmed by 1 base and 1 base, with 10 bases remaining between them. The CDR3 sequence is 15 residues long. The V call is TRBV28, the J call TRBJ1-1; D not resolved. This clonotype was sampled from a man between 18 and 35 years old who had mild COVID-19 (a few samples of this study predate the infection). Cell type and time point are not known. The sequencing input was PBMCs or a T cell subset sorted from them (not recorded which). The CDR3 region is CASSLLGRQNTEAFF. Here the CDR3 DNA reads TGTGCCAGCAGTTTATTAGGTCGGCAGAACACTGAAGCTTTCTTT.